The sequence of this T cell receptor beta chain was determined in a study of OX40 agonist ivuxolimab in advanced cancers. Study-wide context: Having had anti-PD-1, anti-PD-L1 or anti-CTLA-4 therapy before was allowed, and around 39% had some. Partial responses, seen in three patients, involved one hepatocellular carcinoma and two cutaneous melanomas.

TCRdb's copy holds only in-frame clones and misses some; the assay was immunoSEQ multiplex PCR. The sample shows roughly 59,000 clones, almost 95% of them seen only once. The CDR3 covers 16 residues. V shed 2 bases and J 3 bases; nucleotides not matched to a gene: 3. CDR1 MNHEY and CDR2 SVGAGI come from the germline V gene. This sequence originates from an adult with an advanced solid tumor such as melanoma, head and neck, liver or kidney cancer. Sample: CD4+ or CD8+ T cells sorted from blood, taken in a trial of the OX40 agonist ivuxolimab. The chain links TRBV6-5 to TRBJ2-2; TRBD2 aligns across 10 bases. The CDR3 reads CASSYLGTSDTGELFF. Here the CDR3 DNA reads TGTGCCAGCAGTTACCTCGGGACTAGCGACACCGGGGAGCTGTTTTTT.